The 24 T cell receptor beta chains listed next were all sequenced from one sample in a study of T-cell memory formation after mild COVID-19. TCRdb processed the 5' RACE reads anew with MiXCR; each CDR3 protein has one entry. The table has roughly 410,000 distinct CDR3 sequences, roughly 26% seen once. The material sequenced was PBMCs or a T cell subset sorted from them (not recorded which). All receptors derive from an adult woman who had mild COVID-19 (a few samples of this study predate the infection). Cell type and time point are not known.

The V call is TRBV7-2, the J call TRBJ2-7, with TRBD2 matching over 12 bases. This CDR3 is 15 amino acids long. Losses at the gene ends were 5 bases for V and 1 base for J; bases not matched to a gene: 3. Germline CDR1 is SGHTA and CDR2 is FQGNSA. The CDR3 DNA is TGTGCCAGCAGCCGACTAGCGGGAGAATCCTACGAGCAGTACTTC. This sequence encodes CASSRLAGESYEQYF.

V gene TRBV5-1 combines with J gene TRBJ2-2, with 9 bases identical to TRBD2. Germline V gene lookup returns CDR1 SGHRS and CDR2 YFSETQ. This CDR3 has 16 amino acids. Trimming took 4 bases from V and 0 from J; bases not matched to a gene: 4. The CDR3 sequence: CASSPVAGANTGELFF. The CDR3 DNA sequence: TGCGCCAGCAGCCCTGTAGCGGGAGCGAACACCGGGGAGCTGTTTTTT.

The DNA for the CDR3 is TGTGCCAGTAGTATAGAAAAGGGGTGGTGGCAGTTCTTC. Translation gives CASSIEKGWWQFF. The chain joins TRBV19 to TRBJ2-1; perhaps TRBD1 as D (5 bases). The germline gives CDR1 LNHDA, CDR2 SQIVND (reference sequence). The V and J ends lost 0 bases and 12 bases respectively, with 12 bases between them. This CDR3 comprises 13 residues. Supplemented by reference TRBV19 and TRBJ2-1, the full variable domain reads DGGITQSPKYLFRKEGQNVTLSCEQNLNHDAMYWYRQDPGQGLRLIYYSQIVNDFQKGDIAEGYSVSREKKESFPLTVTSAQKNPTAFYLCASSIEKGWWQFFGPGTRLTVL.

The J gene is TRBJ2-1, the V gene TRBV5-6; TRBD1 is a possible D gene (7 bases). CDR1 and CDR2 from the germline V gene are SGHDT and YYEEEE. Trimming stripped 4 bases from V and 7 bases from J, with 24 bases between. CDR3 length: 17 amino acids. CDR3 region: CASSENGIPGGYNEQFF. As DNA, the CDR3 is TGTGCCAGCAGCGAGAACGGTATCCCAGGGGGGTATAATGAGCAGTTCTTC.

This clonotype was counted a few times. This chain joins TRBV6-5 and TRBJ2-7, with TRBD1 as a possible D gene (5 bases). V shed 2 bases and J shed 2 bases, with 13 bases lying between them. The length of the CDR3 is 15 residues. The germline CDR1 and CDR2 sequences are MNHEY and SVGAGI. CDR3 region: CASSYLLQGAYEQYF. For the CDR3, the DNA is TGTGCCAGCAGTTACCTTTTGCAGGGTGCCTACGAGCAGTACTTC.

This clonotype was picked up a small number of times. The chain carries TRBV28 and TRBJ2-1, with 11 bases fitting TRBD2. The CDR3 length is 14 residues. In germline, CDR1 is MDHEN, CDR2 SYDVKM. The V segment lost 5 bases and the J segment 6 bases; nucleotides outside the gene matches: 3. CDR3 DNA sequence: TGTGCCAGCAGTCCTAGCGGGGGGACCAATGAGCAGTTCTTC. This gives the protein CASSPSGGTNEQFF.

This chain connects TRBV7-9 to TRBJ2-2; no firm D call. In germline, CDR1 is SEHNR, CDR2 FQNEAQ (reference sequence). Trimming took off 0 bases at V and 8 bases at J, with 7 bases between the two ends. The CDR3 totals 13 residues. CDR3 in amino acids: CASSLAFSGELFF. CDR3 nucleotides: TGTGCCAGCAGCTTAGCATTTTCTGGGGAGCTGTTTTTT.

This rearrangement joins TRBV7-9 to TRBJ2-3; 7 nucleotides agree with TRBD1. Germline assignment: CDR1 SEHNR and CDR2 FQNEAQ (reference sequence). The CDR3 is 14 residues long. V was clipped by 7 bases and J by 3 bases; unmatched bases: 7. The CDR3 nucleotides read TGTGCCAGCACCCCAGGGACAGTAACAGATACGCAGTATTTT. As protein: CASTPGTVTDTQYF.

This clonotype was recorded a few times. This chain links TRBV5-1 with TRBJ1-1, with 12 bases that match TRBD1. The CDR3 contains 15 residues. The germline CDR1 and CDR2 sequences are SGHRS and YFSETQ. V lost 4 bases, J lost 5 bases, and 6 bases stayed unmatched. The CDR3 nucleotides read TGCGCCAGCAGCGAGCCGGGACAGGGGGCGACTGAAGCTTTCTTT. Amino acids: CASSEPGQGATEAFF.

This chain's CDR3 is CAISDGQRNNSPLHF. CDR3 nucleotide sequence: TGTGCCATCAGTGATGGACAGAGAAATAATTCACCCCTCCACTTT. This chain links TRBV10-3 with TRBJ1-6; tentatively, D is TRBD1 (6 bases). Germline CDR1 is ENHRY and CDR2 is SYGVKD. The CDR3 sequence is 15 residues long. V was clipped by 3 bases and J by 5 bases, with 11 bases between them.

This clonotype was detected a few times. The gene calls are TRBV12-3 or TRBV12-4 and TRBJ1-6; D ambiguous. This CDR3 spans 14 amino acids. Deletions cut 6 bases from V and 8 bases from J, with 14 bases between. In nucleotides, the CDR3 is TGTGCCAGCAGGGGAACAGCACTCCATTCACCCCTCCACTTT. As protein: CASRGTALHSPLHF.

In its sample, this clonotype was seen a few times. The rearrangement links TRBV25-1 to TRBJ1-2; tentative D call: TRBD1 (5 bases). CDR1 is MGHDK, CDR2 SYGVNS, per germline. Trimming left V 7 bases short and J 6 bases short, with 15 bases between. The CDR3 is made up of 13 amino acids. The CDR3 sequence: CASTEWGSDGYTF. In DNA, the CDR3 is TGTGCCAGCACCGAATGGGGGTCGGATGGCTACACCTTC.

This clonotype was counted a few times. This chain joins TRBV19 and TRBJ2-1; 9 nucleotides match TRBD2. Germline CDR1 is LNHDA and CDR2 is SQIVND (reference sequence). There are 15 residues in the CDR3. J was trimmed by 1 base and V by 5 bases; bases with no gene match: 3. CDR3 DNA: TGTGCCAGTAGTCCTAGCGGGGCATCCTACAATGAGCAGTTCTTC. The encoded protein is CASSPSGASYNEQFF.

The V and J genes are TRBV9 and TRBJ2-5; 11 bases fit TRBD2. CDR1 is SGDLS and CDR2 is YYNGEE in the germline V gene. The ends lost 3 bases at V and 3 bases at J; junction bases unmatched: 7. This CDR3 is 16 amino acids long. Here the CDR3 DNA reads TGTGCCAGCAGCGGCCGACTAGCGGGGTATGAAGAGACCCAGTACTTC. Amino acid sequence: CASSGRLAGYEETQYF.

This clonotype appeared a few times. V and J are TRBV4-1 and TRBJ1-1; D remains ambiguous. Germline-derived CDR1 and CDR2 are MGHRA and YSYEKL. V was shortened by 0 bases and J by 1 base, with 6 bases between the two germline ends. The CDR3 length is 14 residues. The CDR3 nucleotides read TGCGCCAGCAGCCAAGATTGGGGGAACACTGAAGCTTTCTTT. It yields the protein CASSQDWGNTEAFF.

This clonotype was detected only a few times. The rearrangement uses TRBV5-1 and TRBJ2-4, with D possibly TRBD2 on 5 matching bases. V lost 5 bases to trimming and J lost 8 bases, with 17 bases between them. The CDR3 loop spans 14 amino acids. CDR1 SGHRS and CDR2 YFSETQ come from the germline V gene. The CDR3 nucleotides are TGCGCCAGCAGACCCCGGGCGGAGAGGGACATTCAGTACTTC. Its protein product is CASRPRAERDIQYF.

J is TRBJ1-2 and V is TRBV6-6, with D possibly matching TRBD1 (6 bases). This CDR3 spans 13 amino acids. Trimming took 6 bases from V and 7 from J, leaving 15 bases between them. Germline CDR1 reads MNHNY; CDR2 reads SVGAGI (reference sequence). In nucleotides, the CDR3 is TGTGCCAGCAGCCAAACAGGGAACGCTGGCTACACCTTC. It is translated as CASSQTGNAGYTF.

The V and J genes are TRBV7-2 and TRBJ1-2, with D unresolved. Trimming cost V 5 bases and J 4 bases, with 14 bases left between them. The CDR3 runs 14 residues. Germline V lookup: CDR1 SGHTA, CDR2 FQGNSA. Here the CDR3 DNA reads TGTGCCAGCAGCCCTCCCGGGAGCCGCTATGGCTACACCTTC. Translation: CASSPPGSRYGYTF.

V usage is TRBV13 and J usage is TRBJ1-3; TRBD1 matches at 9 bases. Germline CDR1 and CDR2: PRHDT and FYEKMQ (reference sequence). The CDR3 loop spans 15 amino acids. The ends lost 3 bases at V and 1 base at J; junction bases unmatched: 1. The CDR3: CASSLTGGSGNTIYF. The CDR3 bases are TGTGCCAGCAGCTTGACAGGGGGGTCTGGAAACACCATATATTTT.

The chain is built from TRBV7-9 and TRBJ2-7; possible D gene TRBD2, 6 bases. The germline CDR1 and CDR2 sequences are SEHNR and FQNEAQ (reference sequence). This CDR3 comprises 12 residues. The germline V and J ends were trimmed by 2 bases and 5 bases, with 7 bases remaining between them. CDR3 region: CASSLRRDEQYF. In DNA, the CDR3 is TGTGCCAGCAGCTTACGGAGGGACGAGCAGTACTTC.

This clonotype appeared a few times. J is TRBJ2-5 and V is TRBV12-3 or TRBV12-4; D ambiguous. CDR3 length: 15 amino acids. V was clipped by 1 base and J by 5 bases, with 14 bases between them. The CDR3 loop reads CASSLGGLGGETQYF. For the CDR3, the DNA is TGTGCCAGCAGTTTAGGTGGCCTAGGTGGGGAGACCCAGTACTTC.

This clonotype was seen once. This chain connects TRBV11-2 to TRBJ1-4; D is undetermined. Germline loops: CDR1 SGHAT, CDR2 FQNNGV. Between the trimmed V and J ends, which lost 5 bases and 5 bases, there was a span of 21 bases. The CDR3 has 17 amino acids. The CDR3 spells CASSPDLTGTSNEKLFF. In DNA, the CDR3 is TGTGCCAGCAGCCCCGACCTTACGGGAACTTCGAATGAAAAACTGTTTTTT.

This clonotype has just a few counts. The chain carries TRBV5-1 and TRBJ2-5; 8 nucleotides align to TRBD1. Germline CDR1 reads SGHRS; CDR2 reads YFSETQ. V was clipped by 4 bases and J by 9 bases; unmatched bases: 8. The CDR3 length is 13 residues. The CDR3 DNA reads as TGCGCCAGCAGCGCAGGACAGGGAGGTCCCCAGTACTTC. Translated: CASSAGQGGPQYF.

This chain links TRBV3-1 with TRBJ1-5; the D is unclear. Looked up from germline, CDR1 is LGHDT and CDR2 is YNNKEL (reference sequence). CDR3 length: 12 amino acids. V was clipped by 1 base and J by 5 bases, with 3 bases between them. The CDR3 loop reads CASSQGHQPQHF. CDR3 in DNA: TGTGCCAGCAGCCAAGGGCATCAGCCCCAGCATTTT.